The clone carrying this T cell receptor (beta chain) was found once. Its specificity is not known. The sample comes from a study of CD8+CD57+ T cells in acquired aplastic anemia. Study as a whole: The sorted CD4+ and CD8+ cells yielded an average around 3.4 ug of DNA. Researchers reported that healthy donors averaged about 11 million reads for CD4+ cells. Study-wide findings and caveats: Patient and control CD8+ Simpson's diversity was not significantly different. Researchers report that around 30 CD8+ CDR3 sequences appeared in both patients and controls.

Profiling that covered TCR beta VDJ and CDR3 relied on genomic DNA as its template. TCRdb processed the reads anew with MiXCR; each CDR3 protein has one entry. The sample carries 200,000 to 250,000 distinct CDR3 sequences, about a third recorded once. The CDR3 contains 12 residues. V gave up 8 bases and J gave up 2 bases, with 9 bases separating them. Germline V gives CDR1 MGHDK, CDR2 SYGVNS. The sequence was collected from a human donor in good health, serving as a control. Source material: sorted CD4+, CD8+, or CD8+CD57+ T cells (not recorded which) from PBMCs. The chain combines TRBV25-1 with TRBJ1-2, with a possible D match to TRBD1 (5 bases). The CDR3 region has the DNA TGTGCCAGCGAGGGGAGAAACTATGGCTACACCTTC. Residues: CASEGRNYGYTF.